Shown below are 30 T cell receptor beta chains from a single sample sequenced in a study of T-cell memory formation after mild COVID-19. One entry per CDR3 protein, called by TCRdb with MiXCR from the 5' RACE reads. The sample shows more than 300,000 distinct CDR3 sequences, roughly 13% of them seen only once. The sequencing input was PBMCs or a T cell subset sorted from them (not recorded which). The source of these receptors is a young man who had mild COVID-19 (a few samples of this study predate the infection). Cell type and time point are not known.

This clonotype was recorded at least ten times. The J gene is TRBJ2-1, the V gene TRBV7-3; TRBD2 aligns across 11 bases. The length of the CDR3 is 16 residues. The V gene end was trimmed by 5 bases and the J gene end by 3 bases; junction bases not matched to a gene: 6. Germline assignment: CDR1 SGHTA and CDR2 FQGTGA. The CDR3, as DNA: TGTGCCAGCAGCACGGGGACTAGCGGAGACTACAATGAGCAGTTCTTC. Amino acid sequence: CASSTGTSGDYNEQFF.

This rearrangement joins TRBV10-3 to TRBJ2-2, with a weak D call TRBD2 (6 bases). This CDR3 has 15 amino acids. V gave up 2 bases and J gave up 4 bases, with 11 bases separating them. Germline loops: CDR1 ENHRY, CDR2 SYGVKD. The CDR3 region is CAISEGRRGTGELFF. The CDR3 DNA is TGTGCCATCAGTGAGGGCAGGCGGGGCACCGGGGAGCTGTTTTTT.

The V and J genes are TRBV6-5 and TRBJ1-5, with no clear D. This CDR3 contains 14 residues. V shed 3 bases and J shed 7 bases, with 13 bases lying between them. Germline loops: CDR1 MNHEY, CDR2 SVGAGI. The chain's CDR3 is CASSYGGLEQPQHF. The DNA of the CDR3 is TGTGCCAGCAGTTATGGAGGGCTAGAACAGCCCCAGCATTTT.

This clonotype occurred a few times. The chain employs TRBV30 and TRBJ1-1, with 9 positions matching TRBD1. CDR1 is GTSNPN and CDR2 is SVGIG in the germline V gene (reference sequence). The CDR3 spans 14 residues. V dropped 5 bases and J dropped 1; count of bases not matched to a gene: 5. This CDR3 reads CAWGTGIKNTEAFF. The DNA of the CDR3 is TGTGCCTGGGGGACAGGGATAAAGAACACTGAAGCTTTCTTT.

This clonotype was found a few times. V is TRBV19 and J is TRBJ2-1; D uncertain. The CDR3 loop spans 13 amino acids. Trimming removed 7 bases at V and 4 bases at J, with 11 bases between. Germline V gene lookup returns CDR1 LNHDA and CDR2 SQIVND (reference sequence). Written as DNA, the CDR3 is TGTGCCAGTAACGCCGGACCATACAATGAGCAGTTCTTC. Translation gives CASNAGPYNEQFF.

The gene calls are TRBV5-6 and TRBJ2-7; D unresolved. Germline V CDR1 and CDR2: SGHDT, YYEEEE. The CDR3 length is 14 residues. The germline V and J ends were trimmed by 2 bases and 3 bases, with 12 bases remaining between them. The CDR3 nucleotides are TGTGCCAGCAGCTTAGTGACCGGGCTCTACGAGCAGTACGTC. It is translated as CASSLVTGLYEQYV.

The genes are TRBV6-5 and TRBJ1-2; possible D gene TRBD1, 6 bases. The CDR3 has 14 residues. The V end lost 5 bases, the J end lost 7 bases, and 17 bases lay between the germline ends. The V gene's germline CDR1 is MNHEY and CDR2 SVGAGI. The CDR3 loop reads CASSTPGHPSGYTF. The CDR3, as DNA: TGTGCCAGCAGTACTCCGGGACACCCTAGTGGCTACACCTTC.

This clonotype has a handful of counts. The chain joins TRBV7-8 to TRBJ1-1; D unresolved. Trimming pared 2 bases from V and 10 bases from J, leaving 14 bases between. This CDR3 has 13 residues. Germline assignment: CDR1 SGHVS and CDR2 FQNEAQ. The CDR3 sequence is CASSLRNEMGAFF. DNA of the CDR3: TGTGCCAGCAGCTTAAGAAACGAGATGGGAGCTTTCTTT. The variable domain in full, with the rest retrieved from reference TRBV7-8 and TRBJ1-1, is GAGVSQSPRYKVAKRGQDVALRCDPISGHVSLFWYQQALGQGPEFLTYFQNEAQLDKSGLPSDRFFAERPEGSVSTLKIQRTQQEDSAVYLCASSLRNEMGAFFGQGTRLTVV.

This rearrangement joins TRBV5-1 to TRBJ1-2, with 8 bases lining up with TRBD1. There are 15 residues in the CDR3. V gave up 4 bases and J gave up 2 bases; unmatched junction bases: 7. Germline V CDR1 and CDR2: SGHRS, YFSETQ. The CDR3 region is CASSAPGQANYGYTF. CDR3 sequence (DNA): TGCGCCAGCAGCGCACCGGGACAGGCCAACTATGGCTACACCTTC.

There are a few counts of this clonotype. V and J are TRBV20-1 and TRBJ2-7, with 11 bases fitting TRBD1. Germline CDR1 and CDR2: DFQATT and SNEGSKA (reference sequence). V lost 6 bases, J lost 5 bases, and 9 bases stayed unmatched. CDR3 length equals 14 residues. The CDR3 protein is CSAPPGTGGNEQYF. The CDR3 DNA follows: TGCAGTGCCCCACCGGGGACAGGGGGTAACGAGCAGTACTTC.

This sequence joins TRBV27 and TRBJ2-5, with unresolved D. Germline loops: CDR1 MNHEY, CDR2 SMNVEV (reference sequence). This CDR3 region has 14 residues. Deletions cut 5 bases from V and 1 base from J, with 11 bases between. For the CDR3, the DNA is TGTGCCAGCAGTAGGAAAAGGAGCCAAGAGACCCAGTACTTC. It encodes CASSRKRSQETQYF.

This clonotype has a handful of counts. This sequence joins TRBV5-1 and TRBJ2-1; 10 bases agree with TRBD2. V trimming: 3 bases; J trimming: 2 bases; junction bases outside the gene matches: 5. This CDR3 has 16 residues. Germline V gene sequence: CDR1 SGHRS, CDR2 YFSETQ. CDR3 coding DNA: TGCGCCAGCAGCTACCAGCGGGGGGGCACCTACAATGAGCAGTTCTTC. Encoded protein: CASSYQRGGTYNEQFF.

J is TRBJ2-2 and V is TRBV6-2 or TRBV6-3, with 9 bases matching TRBD2. CDR1 and CDR2 from the germline V gene are MNHEY and SVGEGT. The CDR3 spans 16 residues. Germline trimming cut 5 bases from V and 7 bases from J; bases unmatched to any gene: 11. As DNA, the CDR3 is TGTGCCAGCAGTCCCTGGCGGGGGGGCTCGGTCGGGGAGCTGTTTTTT. Protein sequence: CASSPWRGGSVGELFF.

In its sample, this clonotype was seen a few times. The chain combines TRBV6-6 with TRBJ2-7; the D is unclear. CDR1 MNHNY and CDR2 SVGAGI come from the germline V gene (reference sequence). Trimming removed 6 bases at V and 5 bases at J, with 17 bases between. This CDR3 has 14 amino acids. CDR3 amino acids: CASSPSAVRNEQYF. The CDR3 nucleotides are TGTGCCAGCAGCCCCTCTGCGGTTCGTAACGAGCAGTACTTC.

The V call is TRBV21-1, the J call TRBJ1-1; the D call TRBD1 from the table was never checked on the DNA. TRBV21-1 is deemed a pseudogene. This CDR3 is built from 20 residues. Here the CDR3 DNA reads TGTGCCAGCAGCAAACGACCACAAGGACCCCACCTGTCCCCTCATCTTGAAGCTTTCTTT. Translation: CASSKRPQGPHLSPHLEAFF.

This chain joins TRBV30 and TRBJ2-5, with TRBD2 matching over 8 bases. V trimming: 0 bases; J trimming: 2 bases; junction bases outside the gene matches: 5. The CDR3 totals 15 residues. CDR1 is GTSNPN and CDR2 is SVGIG in the germline V gene (reference sequence). This CDR3 reads CAWSVGTSNQETQYF. The CDR3 DNA reads TGTGCCTGGAGTGTCGGGACTAGTAATCAAGAGACCCAGTACTTC. The complete variable domain, with remaining parts taken from reference TRBV30 and TRBJ2-5, reads SQTIHQWPATLVQPVGSPLSLECTVEGTSNPNLYWYRQAAGRGLQLLFYSVGIGQISSEVPQNLSASRPQDRQFILSSKKLLLSDSGFYLCAWSVGTSNQETQYFGPGTRLLVL.

In this sample, this clonotype turned up once. The gene calls are TRBV30 and TRBJ1-1; TRBD1 might be the D (6 bases). Germline CDR1 is GTSNPN and CDR2 is SVGIG (reference sequence). V lost 2 bases and J 0 bases, leaving 16 bases between the germline ends. The CDR3 totals 16 residues. This CDR3 is CAWSRGLGQLNTEAFF. The CDR3, as DNA: TGTGCCTGGAGTAGGGGGTTGGGACAATTGAACACTGAAGCTTTCTTT.

The genes are TRBV7-9 and TRBJ1-3, with a tentative D call TRBD1 (6 bases). The CDR3 totals 16 residues. The germline V and J ends were trimmed by 5 bases and 1 base, with 15 bases remaining between them. Germline CDR1 reads SEHNR; CDR2 reads FQNEAQ (reference sequence). The CDR3 reads CASSTSGGRSGNTIYF. The CDR3 DNA follows: TGTGCCAGCAGCACCAGTGGGGGCAGGTCTGGAAACACCATATATTTT.

This clonotype was found a few times. This chain joins TRBV11-3 and TRBJ2-3; D call uncertain. CDR1 is SGHNT and CDR2 is YENEEA in the germline V gene. The germline V and J ends were trimmed by 2 bases and 4 bases, with 7 bases remaining between them. The CDR3 length is 13 residues. CDR3 nucleotide sequence: TGTGCCAGCAGCTTACCAGGTGCAGATACGCAGTATTTT. Amino acid sequence: CASSLPGADTQYF.

The chain uses TRBV15 and TRBJ1-2; TRBD1 matches at 10 bases. V was clipped by 4 bases and J by 2 bases; unmatched bases: 1. The germline CDR1 and CDR2 sequences are LNHNV and YYDKDF (reference sequence). CDR3 length equals 14 residues. The CDR3 spells CATSKTGGNYGYTF. As DNA, the CDR3 is TGTGCCACCAGCAAGACAGGGGGCAACTATGGCTACACCTTC.

Worth noting for this clonotype: Because the CDR3's place on the DNA is in doubt, the DNA is left out and the CDR3 is given as listed by TCRdb. This rearrangement joins TRBV12-3 or TRBV12-4 to TRBJ1-1; the table calls TRBD1, which could not be checked here. The CDR3 length equals 16 residues, ends included. The CDR3 loop reads CASSFSVLAQGSEAFF.

The chain uses TRBV7-6 and TRBJ2-7; D is perhaps TRBD1 (6 bases). Germline CDR1 SGHVS, CDR2 FNYEAQ. V gave up 5 bases and J gave up 3 bases, with 17 bases separating them. This CDR3 region has 15 residues. The DNA of the CDR3 is TGTGCCAGCAGCGCAACACCGGGACAAAACTACGAGCAGTACTTC. Amino acid sequence: CASSATPGQNYEQYF.

J is TRBJ2-4 and V is TRBV6-2 or TRBV6-3; D could derive from TRBD1 or TRBD2 (5 bases each). Deletions cut 6 bases from V and 1 base from J, with 16 bases between. The CDR3 consists of 16 residues. Germline V gene data show CDR1 as MNHEY and CDR2 as SVGEGT. The CDR3, as DNA: TGTGCCAGCAGCCTTCTCGGGACCGCGGCCAAAAACATTCAGTACTTC. Protein product: CASSLLGTAAKNIQYF.

This clonotype was picked up many times. The CDR3 protein is CASSLSSLSSTDTQYF. For the CDR3, the DNA is TGTGCCAGCAGCTTATCATCACTTTCTAGCACAGATACGCAGTATTTT. This rearrangement joins TRBV7-2 to TRBJ2-3; no definite D call. The germline V gene has CDR1 SGHTA and CDR2 FQGNSA. The CDR3 sequence is 16 residues long. Deletions cut 2 bases from V and 0 bases from J, with 12 bases between. The variable domain in full, completed from reference TRBV7-2 and TRBJ2-3, reads GAGVSQSPSNKVTEKGKDVELRCDPISGHTALYWYRQSLGQGLEFLIYFQGNSAPDKSGLPSDRFSAERTGGSVSTLTIQRTQQEDSAVYLCASSLSSLSSTDTQYFGPGTRLTVL.

This clonotype turned up a few times. The chain uses TRBV7-8 and TRBJ2-1; 9 bases align to TRBD1. Germline V gene data show CDR1 as SGHVS and CDR2 as FQNEAQ. The CDR3 totals 15 residues. Germline trimming cut 5 bases from V and 8 bases from J; bases unmatched to any gene: 10. CDR3 sequence reads: CASSGRTGVLYEQFF. CDR3 nucleotides: TGTGCCAGCAGCGGACGGACAGGGGTTTTGTATGAGCAGTTCTTC.

This clonotype was counted many times. This sequence joins TRBV5-1 and TRBJ2-5, with D unresolved. CDR3 length: 15 residues. Germline V gene data show CDR1 as SGHRS and CDR2 as YFSETQ. V lost 0 bases to trimming and J lost 1 base, with 10 bases between them. The CDR3 DNA reads as TGCGCCAGCAGCTTGGTTCAGGCAGGCCAAGAGACCCAGTACTTC. It specifies CASSLVQAGQETQYF.

Many counts were recorded for this clonotype. This chain joins TRBV11-2 and TRBJ2-5; 11 bases align to TRBD2. This CDR3 spans 16 amino acids. V lost 5 bases to trimming and J lost 2 bases; unmatched junction nucleotides: 7. The germline gives CDR1 SGHAT, CDR2 FQNNGV. CDR3 in amino acids: CASSVAGTSGQETQYF. The CDR3 nucleotides read TGTGCCAGCAGCGTAGCGGGGACTAGCGGACAAGAGACCCAGTACTTC.

CDR3: CASSQVGRWKEGNPYNEQFF. In nucleotides, the CDR3 is TGTGCCAGCAGCCAAGTAGGAAGGTGGAAGGAGGGAAACCCTTACAATGAGCAGTTCTTC. The V gene is TRBV14, the J gene TRBJ2-1, with a tentative D call TRBD2 (6 bases). The CDR3 extends over 20 amino acids. Trimming took off 1 base at V and 4 bases at J, with 26 bases between the two ends. Germline CDR1 and CDR2: SGHDN and FVKESK.

This CDR3 is CSARISSYEQYF. As DNA, the CDR3 is TGCAGCGCCAGGATTAGCTCCTACGAGCAGTACTTC. The chain recombines TRBV29-1 with TRBJ2-7; D gene unclear. Trimming removed 7 bases at V and 0 bases at J, with 10 bases between. There are 12 residues in the CDR3. The V gene's germline CDR1 is SQVTM and CDR2 ANQGSEA.

The chain has TRBV14 and TRBJ1-2, with 8 nucleotides matching TRBD1. Per the germline V gene, CDR1 is SGHDN and CDR2 is FVKESK. The CDR3 is 15 amino acids. V lost 4 bases to trimming and J lost 3 bases; unmatched junction nucleotides: 7. Written as DNA, the CDR3 is TGTGCCAGCAGCCGCCGACAGGGGCCTTACTATGGCTACACCTTC. Encoded protein: CASSRRQGPYYGYTF.